Following are 21 T cell receptor beta chains from one sample sequenced in a study of monozygotic twins with inflammatory bowel disease. Each CDR3 protein gets one entry in TCRdb, which reprocessed the 5' RACE reads and gives no DNA. The sample's table shows fewer than 200,000 distinct CDR3 sequences. The sample comprised blood. These TCRs come from a human donor with ulcerative colitis or Crohn's disease, or a healthy co-twin of an affected twin (not recorded which).

The chain links TRBV29-1 to TRBJ1-1. Germline loops: CDR1 SQVTM, CDR2 ANQGSEA. The CDR3 contains 11 residues. CDR3 sequence: CSVQPPFEAFF. The full variable domain, with the rest looked up from reference TRBV29-1 and TRBJ1-1, is SAVISQKPSRDICQRGTSLTIQCQVDSQVTMMFWYRQQPGQSLTLIATANQGSEATYESGFVIDKFPISRPNLTFSTLTVSNMSPEDSSIYLCSVQPPFEAFFGQGTRLTVV.

This chain uses TRBV4-1 with TRBJ2-7; TCRdb selects TRBD2, and the lack of DNA leaves this call unchecked. This CDR3 contains 13 residues. CDR1 is MGHRA and CDR2 is YSYEKL in the germline V gene. CDR3 sequence: CASSQREGYEQYF.

V usage is TRBV9 and J usage is TRBJ2-6; TCRdb gives TRBD1 as the D gene, but with no DNA this cannot be confirmed. Germline V lookup: CDR1 SGDLS, CDR2 YYNGEE. The CDR3 is 17 amino acids. CDR3 sequence reads: CASSARRRLSGANVLTF.

CDR3 sequence: CASKLQGMNTEAFF. The V call is TRBV5-1, the J call TRBJ1-1; no DNA is available, so the TRBD1 call from TCRdb remains unchecked. Germline V gene sequence: CDR1 SGHRS, CDR2 YFSETQ. The CDR3 is made up of 14 amino acids.

The chain combines TRBV5-1 with TRBJ2-5; TCRdb selects TRBD1, and the lack of DNA leaves this call unchecked. CDR3 length: 15 residues. The germline CDR1 and CDR2 sequences are SGHRS and YFSETQ. The CDR3 loop is CASSSPGQGLETQYF. Combining the CDR3 with reference TRBV5-1 and TRBJ2-5 gives the whole variable domain KAGVTQTPRYLIKTRGQQVTLSCSPISGHRSVSWYQQTPGQGLQFLFEYFSETQRNKGNFPGRFSGRQFSNSRSEMNVSTLELGDSALYLCASSSPGQGLETQYFGPGTRLLVL.

The J gene is TRBJ2-5, the V gene TRBV20-1; TCRdb's D call, TRBD2, is unchecked because there is no DNA. The CDR3 is 15 amino acids. In germline, CDR1 is DFQATT, CDR2 SNEGSKA (reference sequence). This CDR3 reads CSARVSREGRETQYF.

CDR3 residues: CASSYGGVEAFF. This chain links TRBV6-6 with TRBJ1-1; TCRdb calls TRBD1, which cannot be checked without DNA. CDR1 MNHNY and CDR2 SVGAGI come from the germline V gene (reference sequence). The CDR3 is made up of 12 amino acids.

This chain links TRBV20-1 with TRBJ1-4. The germline V gene has CDR1 DFQATT and CDR2 SNEGSKA (reference sequence). This CDR3 region has 13 residues. The CDR3: CSAHPRSGEKLFF.

J is TRBJ2-3 and V is TRBV29-1; TCRdb's D call, TRBD1, is unchecked because there is no DNA. The CDR3 extends over 12 amino acids. Looked up from germline, CDR1 is SQVTM and CDR2 is ANQGSEA. CDR3 loop: CSVVQGTDTQYF.

This rearrangement joins TRBV20-1 to TRBJ2-2; the D call from TCRdb, TRBD2, cannot be confirmed without DNA. Germline V gene data show CDR1 as DFQATT and CDR2 as SNEGSKA (reference sequence). This CDR3 has 13 amino acids. This chain's CDR3 is CSATGLRAGELFF.

The J gene is TRBJ2-5, the V gene TRBV28; TCRdb picks TRBD2, but there is no DNA to check that call. The CDR3 runs 15 residues. CDR1 is MDHEN, CDR2 SYDVKM, per germline. Here the CDR3 reads CASSFLNLAGETQYF.

The chain combines TRBV30 with TRBJ1-4; TCRdb designates TRBD1, a call that cannot be tested without DNA. Germline values: CDR1 GTSNPN, CDR2 SVGIG (reference sequence). CDR3 length equals 14 residues. The chain's CDR3 is CAWSPGEWDEKLFF.

This rearrangement joins TRBV19 to TRBJ2-3; TCRdb reports TRBD2, a call that lacks DNA to check it against. In germline, CDR1 is LNHDA, CDR2 SQIVND (reference sequence). CDR3 length: 16 amino acids. The CDR3 sequence is CASSTGGLAGTDTQYF.

This sequence joins TRBV6-1 and TRBJ2-1; TCRdb selects TRBD2, and the lack of DNA leaves this call unchecked. Germline lookup yields CDR1 MNHNS and CDR2 SASEGT. CDR3 length equals 14 residues. The CDR3 protein is CASSDREAYNEQFF.

This chain joins TRBV20-1 and TRBJ2-3; TCRdb proposes TRBD2, but this gene call is untestable without DNA. The CDR3 is 15 amino acids. Germline V gene sequence: CDR1 DFQATT, CDR2 SNEGSKA (reference sequence). This CDR3 is CSARAPRIRTDTQYF.

The chain carries TRBV5-1 and TRBJ2-1; the D call from TCRdb, TRBD2, cannot be confirmed without DNA. The CDR3 contains 15 residues. Germline loops: CDR1 SGHRS, CDR2 YFSETQ. This chain's CDR3 is CASSLVGLAGGEQFF.

This chain joins TRBV7-3 and TRBJ2-1. The CDR3 runs to 15 residues. Looked up from germline, CDR1 is SGHTA and CDR2 is FQGTGA. The chain's CDR3 is CASSFVASNENEQFF.

The V call is TRBV28, the J call TRBJ1-1. CDR1 is MDHEN and CDR2 is SYDVKM in the germline V gene. CDR3 length: 13 residues. The CDR3 sequence is CASKSPGLPEAFF.

The V and J genes are TRBV20-1 and TRBJ1-4. Looked up from germline, CDR1 is DFQATT and CDR2 is SNEGSKA (reference sequence). The CDR3 runs 12 residues. The CDR3 sequence is CSALDTNEKLFF.

The chain combines TRBV12-3 or TRBV12-4 with TRBJ2-5; the D gene TCRdb calls, TRBD2, cannot be checked with no DNA. This CDR3 region has 14 residues. This CDR3 reads CASSLGDSGETQYF.

The genes are TRBV24-1 and TRBJ2-1; the D call of TRBD2 rests on TCRdb alone, since no DNA is present to check it. Germline V gives CDR1 KGHDR, CDR2 SFDVKD. The CDR3 is 13 residues long. CDR3 loop: CATSDPLVNEQFF.